This TCR beta chain was profiled in a study of T cells in Graves' hyperthyroidism and ophthalmopathy. There were TCR beta CDR3 regions amplified from RNA transcripts. The HTBI primer set served for first-round RT-PCR of the TCR CDR3. TCRdb itself ran the multiplex PCR reads through MiXCR, one entry per CDR3 protein. The sample holds about 540,000 distinct CDR3 sequences, around 42% seen once. V shed 4 bases and J shed 7 bases, with 17 bases lying between them. The CDR3 has 14 amino acids. Germline V lookup: CDR1 SGHRS, CDR2 YFSETQ. The sequenced sample consisted of peripheral blood or thyroid tissue (not recorded which). V gene TRBV5-1 combines with J gene TRBJ1-1; D remains ambiguous. This receptor was obtained from a woman between 18 and 29 years old with Graves' hyperthyroidism. CDR3 amino acids: CASSLDWGGNEAFF. Written as DNA, the CDR3 is TGCGCCAGCAGCCTCGACTGGGGAGGAAATGAAGCTTTCTTT.